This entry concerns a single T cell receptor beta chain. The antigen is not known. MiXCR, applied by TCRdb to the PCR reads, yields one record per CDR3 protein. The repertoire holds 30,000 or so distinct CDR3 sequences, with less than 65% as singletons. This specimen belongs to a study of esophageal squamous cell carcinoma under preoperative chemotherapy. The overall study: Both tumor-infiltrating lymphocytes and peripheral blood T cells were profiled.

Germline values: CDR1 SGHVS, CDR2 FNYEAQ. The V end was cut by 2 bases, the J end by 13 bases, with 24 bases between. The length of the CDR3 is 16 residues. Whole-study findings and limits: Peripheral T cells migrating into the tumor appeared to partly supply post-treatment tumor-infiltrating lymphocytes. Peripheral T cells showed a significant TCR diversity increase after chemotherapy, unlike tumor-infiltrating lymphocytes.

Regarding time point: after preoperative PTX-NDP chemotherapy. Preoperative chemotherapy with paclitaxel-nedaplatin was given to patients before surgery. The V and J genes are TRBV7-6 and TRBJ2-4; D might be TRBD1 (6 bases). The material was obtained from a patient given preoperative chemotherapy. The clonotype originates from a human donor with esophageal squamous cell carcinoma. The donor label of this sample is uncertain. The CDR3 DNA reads TGTGCCAGCAGCTTATCAACCGGGACACTTTACAATGAGCAGTACTTC. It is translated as CASSLSTGTLYNEQYF.